This TCR beta chain was obtained from a study of T cell responses to AZD1222 COVID-19 vaccine. Points from the study as a whole: Scientists sampled the repertoires only once the peak T cell response had passed. Of the AZD1222 recipients, only 5 to 7 were seropositive at baseline. Females made up more of the donors, who were largely white British, and clonal diversity may have come out too low.

This clone is a singleton in its sample. What it binds is not known. With 4 bases clipped from V and 7 bases from J, the junction kept 5 bases outside the gene matches. The CDR3 is 15 amino acids. Germline-derived CDR1 and CDR2 are MDHEN and SYDVKM. Using immunoSEQ multiplex PCR, the repertoire was profiled, and TCRdb retains in-frame clones only, with some absent. This repertoire shows fewer than 120,000 clones, about 90% found once; its top ten account for 7.5% to 9%. The sequence derives from an adult in good health. Sequencing used peripheral blood, obtained on day 0 of AZD1222 vaccination. The chain joins TRBV28 to TRBJ1-4; 11 nucleotides align to TRBD1. The CDR3 DNA reads TGTGCCAGCAGTTATCGGACAGGGGGCGGTGAAAAACTGTTTTTT. This sequence encodes CASSYRTGGGEKLFF.